This T cell receptor beta chain was sequenced during a study of long-term antiretroviral therapy in people with HIV. The V segment lost 0 bases and the J segment 9 bases; nucleotides outside the gene matches: 11. Germline CDR1 MNHNS, CDR2 SASEGT. This CDR3 region has 18 residues. At survey level, the immunoSEQ assay was run in its v3.0 version. A target of 40,000-50,000 T-cell genomes per sample was set for sequencing. Produced via immunoSEQ multiplex PCR; TCRdb's table is partial and in-frame only. The sample carries tens of thousands of clones, about 88% recorded once. The J gene is TRBJ1-6, the V gene TRBV6-1, with TRBD1 matching 10 bases. The source was unsorted PBMCs, collected approximately 2.6 years after starting antiretroviral therapy. The receptor's source is a man between 40 and 49 years old with HIV. The CDR3 nucleotides are TGTGCCAGCAGTGAAGCGCTTCCGGGACAGGGGAGAAGTTCACCCCTCCACTTT. Its protein is CASSEALPGQGRSSPLHF.